Following are 23 T cell receptor beta chains from one sample sequenced in a study of breast tumors, draining lymph nodes, adjacent tissues. Samples came from axillary lymph nodes draining the breast cancer. TCRdb used MiXCR to reprocess the multiplex PCR reads, holding one entry per CDR3 protein. The profile shows about 200,000 distinct CDR3 sequences, around 29% of them singletons. Sequences were obtained from axillary lymph node tissue. The receptors shown here come from a female donor with breast cancer. Some clones in this sample may be carry-over from other donors' samples.

This clonotype was counted ten times or more. This chain uses TRBV28 with TRBJ2-1; D unresolved. With 4 bases removed from V and 0 bases from J, the gap between germline ends came to 10 bases. The CDR3 is made up of 15 amino acids. CDR1 is MDHEN and CDR2 is SYDVKM in the germline V gene. CDR3 sequence: CASSSGVSSYNEQFF. The CDR3 bases are TGTGCCAGCAGTTCCGGTGTTAGCTCCTACAATGAGCAGTTCTTC.

This clonotype came up many times. The J gene is TRBJ1-6, the V gene TRBV30, with D possibly being TRBD1 (6 bases). Germline V gene sequence: CDR1 GTSNPN, CDR2 SVGIG (reference sequence). CDR3 size: 14 residues. V was trimmed by 6 bases and J by 1 base, leaving 10 bases between them. The CDR3 DNA follows: TGTGCCTGCAAACAGGGATCCTATAATTCACCCCTCCACTTT. Amino acid sequence: CACKQGSYNSPLHF.

This clonotype was observed at least ten times. This chain uses TRBV16 with TRBJ2-1, with 9 bases that match TRBD2. V lost 4 bases to trimming and J lost 14 bases; unmatched junction nucleotides: 9. The V gene's germline CDR1 is KGHSY and CDR2 FQNENV. The CDR3 covers 13 residues. CDR3 loop: CASSPHAGTSKFF. DNA of the CDR3: TGTGCCAGCAGCCCCCACGCCGGGACTAGCAAGTTCTTC.

The chain joins TRBV20-1 to TRBJ2-7; 8 nucleotides align to TRBD1. The V segment lost 3 bases and the J segment 7 bases; nucleotides outside the gene matches: 11. From germline, CDR1 is DFQATT and CDR2 SNEGSKA (reference sequence). The CDR3 is 14 residues long. The CDR3 protein is CSASWDQGAGEQYF. The CDR3 bases are TGCAGTGCTAGTTGGGATCAGGGGGCTGGAGAGCAGTACTTC.

There are many counts of this clonotype. The CDR3 region has the DNA TGTGCCAGCAGCGTGACTATGACAGGGAACGAGCAGTACTTC. It encodes CASSVTMTGNEQYF. V is TRBV9 and J is TRBJ2-7; TRBD1 aligns across 7 bases. Germline assignment: CDR1 SGDLS and CDR2 YYNGEE. Trimming took 2 bases from V and 5 from J; bases not matched to a gene: 7. The CDR3 consists of 14 residues.

This clonotype is labeled medium-sized. This chain links TRBV29-1 with TRBJ2-5, with D possibly being TRBD1 (6 bases). V lost 5 bases to trimming and J lost 5 bases, with 12 bases between them. CDR3 size: 12 residues. Germline-derived CDR1 and CDR2 are SQVTM and ANQGSEA. The CDR3 protein is CSVIGQRETQYF. The CDR3 coding sequence is TGCAGCGTTATTGGACAGCGTGAGACCCAGTACTTC.

This clonotype was seen at least ten times. The chain employs TRBV7-8 and TRBJ2-5, with 8 bases lining up with TRBD1. From germline, CDR1 is SGHVS and CDR2 FQNEAQ. There are 15 residues in the CDR3. Trimming took 4 bases from V and 4 from J; bases not matched to a gene: 8. CDR3 protein: CASSSNRGSRETQYF. The DNA for the CDR3 is TGTGCCAGCAGCTCAAACAGGGGGTCTCGAGAGACCCAGTACTTC.

This clonotype was detected only a few times. The rearrangement links TRBV6-2 or TRBV6-3 to TRBJ2-1; 13 bases agree with TRBD2. The CDR3 has 19 residues. The ends lost 0 bases at V and 0 bases at J; junction bases unmatched: 5. The V gene's germline CDR1 is MNHEY and CDR2 SVGEGT. CDR3 DNA sequence: TGTGCCAGCAGTTACTCGCCTGGACTAGCGGGAGTCTCCTACAATGAGCAGTTCTTC. Its translation is CASSYSPGLAGVSYNEQFF.

About this clonotype: The conserved closing phenylalanine or tryptophan is absent in this CDR3, likely reflecting a read error. This chain uses TRBV7-3 with TRBJ2-1, with D perhaps matching TRBD2 (6 bases). V gave up 5 bases and J gave up 8 bases, with 16 bases separating them. Germline lookup yields CDR1 SGHTA and CDR2 FQGTGA. The CDR3 is 14 residues long. In nucleotides, the CDR3 is TGTGCCAGCAGCCAGGCCGCTAGCGAAGATGAGCAGTTCCTC. Protein: CASSQAASEDEQFL.

This clonotype was detected a few times. The chain links TRBV6-5 to TRBJ1-1; 8 bases are shared with TRBD1. The CDR3 spans 15 residues. Germline CDR1 reads MNHEY; CDR2 reads SVGAGI. V trimming: 5 bases; J trimming: 0 bases; junction bases outside the gene matches: 5. CDR3 in amino acids: CASSPAGGLNTEAFF. Here the CDR3 DNA reads TGTGCCAGCAGTCCCGCAGGGGGCTTGAACACTGAAGCTTTCTTT.

This clonotype was observed at least ten times. V is TRBV7-9 and J is TRBJ1-3, with 9 positions matching TRBD1. Per the germline V gene, CDR1 is SEHNR and CDR2 is FQNEAQ (reference sequence). The CDR3 consists of 15 residues. With 2 bases clipped from V and 2 bases from J, the junction kept 1 base outside the gene matches. CDR3: CASSLTGGAGNTIYF. The DNA for the CDR3 is TGTGCCAGCAGCTTAACAGGGGGCGCTGGAAACACCATATATTTT.

This clonotype was detected a few times. The chain combines TRBV24-1 with TRBJ1-2, with unresolved D. Germline loops: CDR1 KGHDR, CDR2 SFDVKD. Trimming cost V 5 bases and J 0 bases, with 0 bases left between them. This CDR3 comprises 11 residues. The chain's CDR3 is CATSANYGYTF. CDR3 nucleotides: TGTGCCACCAGTGCTAACTATGGCTACACCTTC.

To note about this clonotype: An end of the junction does not agree with germline; a read error may underlie this. The chain uses TRBV7-6 and TRBJ1-3; D is perhaps TRBD1 (5 bases). The CDR3 is 12 amino acids. The V gene's germline CDR1 is SGHVS and CDR2 FNYEAQ. CDR3 region: CASGITGNTIHF. The DNA of the CDR3 is TGTGCCAGCGGCATTACAGGAAACACCATACATTTT.

This clonotype appeared many times. This chain links TRBV29-1 with TRBJ2-7; a possible D gene is TRBD1 (6 bases). In germline, CDR1 is SQVTM, CDR2 ANQGSEA. The CDR3 runs 14 residues. The ends were cut back, 6 bases at V and 3 bases at J, with 18 bases in the middle. The CDR3 reads CSVTRGGVGYEQYF. CDR3 sequence (DNA): TGCAGCGTGACCAGGGGTGGGGTCGGCTACGAGCAGTACTTC.

This clonotype was counted at least ten times. An end of the junction differs from the germline gene, which may be a read error. This chain links TRBV5-1 with TRBJ1-6, with D maybe TRBD1 (5 bases). Germline lookup yields CDR1 SGHRS and CDR2 YFSETQ. The CDR3 runs 14 residues. The CDR3, as DNA: TGTGCCAGCAGCTTAAGACAGTCGAATTCACCCCTCCACTTT. As protein: CASSLRQSNSPLHF.

In its sample, this clonotype was seen many times. J is TRBJ2-1 and V is TRBV5-8; D may be TRBD1 (5 bases). V was clipped by 7 bases and J by 4 bases, with 15 bases between them. CDR3 length equals 14 residues. Per the germline V gene, CDR1 is SGHTS and CDR2 is YDEGEE. The CDR3 sequence: CASGSGKSYNEQFF. CDR3 sequence (DNA): TGTGCCAGCGGATCAGGGAAGTCATACAATGAGCAGTTCTTC.

As for this clonotype: A much larger clone is a single base away; this may be a read error. The chain has TRBV7-2 and TRBJ2-5; 10 bases fit TRBD2. The CDR3 consists of 15 residues. Germline CDR1 and CDR2: SGHTA and FQGNSA. The CDR3 bases are TGTGCCAGCAGCCCGGCCGGGACTAGCGAAGAGACCCAGCACTTC. Encoded protein: CASSPAGTSEETQHF.

The V call is TRBV3-1, the J call TRBJ2-2, with TRBD2 matching over 7 bases. The J segment lost 5 bases and the V segment lost 2 bases, leaving 2 bases of the junction unmatched. Germline V gene data show CDR1 as LGHDT and CDR2 as YNNKEL (reference sequence). The CDR3 covers 14 residues. Here the CDR3 reads CASSQRAGTGELFF. The CDR3 region has the DNA TGTGCCAGCAGCCAACGAGCGGGGACCGGGGAGCTGTTTTTT.

This clonotype was seen repeatedly, ten times or more. This chain connects TRBV11-2 to TRBJ2-7; D is ambiguous. The CDR3 is 15 residues long. In germline, CDR1 is SGHAT, CDR2 FQNNGV. Trimming took off 5 bases at V and 0 bases at J, with 14 bases between the two ends. Here the CDR3 DNA reads TGTGCCAGCAGCCAGTCCTGGATCACCTCCTACGAGCAGTACTTC. Amino acid sequence: CASSQSWITSYEQYF.

The chain uses TRBV7-3 and TRBJ2-5, with D unresolved. Deletions cut 5 bases from V and 5 bases from J, with 12 bases between. Germline V gives CDR1 SGHTA, CDR2 FQGTGA. This CDR3 has 13 residues. CDR3 nucleotide sequence: TGTGCCAGCAGCCGGGTCCGGCATGAGACCCAGTACTTC. Translated: CASSRVRHETQYF.

This clonotype has a count of ten or more. V is TRBV4-3 and J is TRBJ2-1; no clear D. V gave up 0 bases and J gave up 6 bases, with 15 bases separating them. This CDR3 has 16 residues. Germline V gene sequence: CDR1 LGHNA, CDR2 YSLEER. Here the CDR3 reads CASSQDRAGIANEQFF. The DNA of the CDR3 is TGCGCCAGCAGCCAAGATCGGGCCGGAATCGCCAATGAGCAGTTCTTC.

Worth noting for this clonotype: The CDR3 carries no conserved terminal phenylalanine or tryptophan, so it likely arises from a read error. This chain links TRBV10-2 with TRBJ1-2, with a tentative D call TRBD1 (6 bases). The V end was cut by 2 bases, the J end by 3 bases, with 10 bases between. Germline V gives CDR1 WSHSY, CDR2 SAAADI. The CDR3 spans 14 residues. CDR3 coding DNA: TGCGCCAGCAGTGAGGGGGGACATGACTATGGCTACACCATC. Translated: CASSEGGHDYGYTI.

The J gene is TRBJ2-5, the V gene TRBV7-2, with 9 bases identical to TRBD1. CDR3 length: 14 residues. The V segment lost 6 bases and the J segment 4 bases; nucleotides outside the gene matches: 6. Looked up from germline, CDR1 is SGHTA and CDR2 is FQGNSA. The CDR3: CASRLDRGGETQYF. CDR3 DNA sequence: TGTGCCAGCAGACTAGACAGGGGGGGAGAGACCCAGTACTTC.